The clone carrying this T cell receptor (beta chain) has a handful of counts. The data were taken from a study of T cells in Graves' hyperthyroidism and ophthalmopathy. Trimming left V 5 bases short and J 5 bases short, with 21 bases between. The CDR3 consists of 17 residues. Germline V gene data show CDR1 as SGHAT and CDR2 as FQNNGV. Amplification of TCR beta CDR3 regions used RNA as the template. The TCR CDR3 was amplified in a first-round RT-PCR using the HTBI primer set. TCRdb recomputed calls from the multiplex PCR reads with MiXCR, one row per CDR3 protein. Altogether some 580,000 distinct CDR3 sequences are present, roughly a sixth being singletons, with the ten largest covering approximately 3.5%.

V gene TRBV11-2 combines with J gene TRBJ2-2, with D perhaps TRBD1 (6 bases). This clonotype was sampled from a woman aged 40 to 50 with Graves' ophthalmopathy. The sequencing input was blood. CDR3 DNA: TGTGCCAGCAGCCCCCGGCCGGGACATTTGATTACCGGGGAGCTGTTTTTT. Its translation is CASSPRPGHLITGELFF. The entire variable domain, with the rest obtained from reference TRBV11-2 and TRBJ2-2, is as follows: EAGVAQSPRYKIIEKRQSVAFWCNPISGHATLYWYQQILGQGPKLLIQFQNNGVVDDSQLPKDRFSAERLKGVDSTLKIQPAKLEDSAVYLCASSPRPGHLITGELFFGEGSRLTVL.